These T cell receptor beta chains were read from a single sample in a study of graft-versus-host responses after intestinal transplantation. These TCRs' antigens remain unknown. The data were produced by immunoSEQ multiplex PCR, yet TCRdb's version contains in-frame clones alone and is incomplete. Of about 98,000 clones listed, roughly four fifths are singletons. The source material was unstimulated CD8+ T cells sorted from spleen or lymph node cells, sampled before intestinal transplant. The receptors originated from a human donor who received an intestinal transplant. The CDR3 runs from the conserved cysteine through the conserved F or W. A D gene is named only where the DNA matches it firmly. Clone size is not always given. Where it is, it says once, few, many or a class for expanded clones.

J gene: TRBJ2-1
D gene: NA
clone size: NA
V gene: TRBV6-6
CDR3 DNA: TGTGCCAGCAGTTATTCAGCGGAGGCCTACAATGAGCAGTTCTTC
CDR3 protein: CASSYSAEAYNEQFF

J gene: TRBJ2-1
D gene: TRBD2
clone size: NA
V gene: TRBV4-1
CDR3 DNA: TGCGCCAGCAGCCAAGAACGAGACGGGAGGTGGTACAATGAGCAGTTCTTC
CDR3 protein: CASSQERDGRWYNEQFF

J gene: TRBJ2-1
D gene: TRBD2
clone size: NA
V gene: TRBV4-1
CDR3 DNA: TGCGCCAGCAGCCTCATTAAGGGGGGGCTAGCGGGGTACAATGAGCAGTTCTTC
CDR3 protein: CASSLIKGGLAGYNEQFF

J gene: TRBJ2-1
D gene: NA
clone size: NA
V gene: TRBV27
CDR3 DNA: TGTGCCAGCAGTTTAGGCGGGAATGAGCAGTTCTTC
CDR3 protein: CASSLGGNEQFF

J gene: TRBJ2-1
D gene: TRBD2
clone size: NA
V gene: TRBV5-6
CDR3 DNA: TGTGCCAGCAGCTTCGGGACTAGCTGGGGGTACAATGAGCAGTTCTTC
CDR3 protein: CASSFGTSWGYNEQFF

J gene: TRBJ1-3
D gene: TRBD1
clone size: NA
V gene: TRBV25-1
CDR3 DNA: TGTGCCAGCAGTGCGACAGGGATTGGTGGAAACACCATATATTTT
CDR3 protein: CASSATGIGGNTIYF

J gene: TRBJ2-7
D gene: TRBD1
clone size: NA
V gene: TRBV13
CDR3 DNA: TGTGCCAGCAGCCCCCCGGACAGGCGATCCTACGAGCAGTACTTC
CDR3 protein: CASSPPDRRSYEQYF

J gene: TRBJ2-6
D gene: NA
clone size: NA
V gene: TRBV19
CDR3 DNA: TGTGCCAGTAGTATACGGGACGGCAGCTCTGGGGCCAACGTCCTGACTTTC
CDR3 protein: CASSIRDGSSGANVLTF

J gene: TRBJ1-2
D gene: NA
clone size: once
V gene: TRBV7-9
CDR3 DNA: TGTGCCAGCAGCTTACCAGCCAGAGGTGACTATGGCTACACCTTC
CDR3 protein: CASSLPARGDYGYTF

J gene: TRBJ2-7
D gene: TRBD2
clone size: NA
V gene: TRBV5-4
CDR3 DNA: TGTGCCAGCAGCTTACTAGCGGGAGGGCCGGCCGAGCAGTACTTC
CDR3 protein: CASSLLAGGPAEQYF

J gene: TRBJ2-7
D gene: TRBD1
clone size: NA
V gene: TRBV4-1
CDR3 DNA: TGCGCCAGCAGCCCCCACGGGACAGTGGGGCGCGAGCAGTACTTC
CDR3 protein: CASSPHGTVGREQYF

J gene: TRBJ2-7
D gene: TRBD1
clone size: NA
V gene: TRBV15
CDR3 DNA: TGTGCCACCAGCAGGCACCGGGACAGTTACTACGAGCAGTACTTC
CDR3 protein: CATSRHRDSYYEQYF

J gene: TRBJ2-3
D gene: TRBD2
clone size: NA
V gene: TRBV7-3
CDR3 DNA: TGTGCCAGCAGCATCGGGACTAGCGGTAGCACAGATACGCAGTATTTT
CDR3 protein: CASSIGTSGSTDTQYF

J gene: TRBJ2-2
D gene: NA
clone size: once
V gene: TRBV6-1
CDR3 DNA: TGTGCCAGCAGTGAATGGGTCACCGGGGAGCTGTTTTTT
CDR3 protein: CASSEWVTGELFF

J gene: TRBJ2-7
D gene: TRBD2
clone size: NA
V gene: TRBV18
CDR3 DNA: TGTGCCAGCTCAAGAAGGTTAGCGGGACGGGTTTACGAGCAGTACTTC
CDR3 protein: CASSRRLAGRVYEQYF

J gene: TRBJ2-1
D gene: NA
clone size: NA
V gene: TRBV5-6
CDR3 DNA: TGTGCCAGCAGCTTAGGAGGGGGCGCAAGGTCCTACAATGAGCAGTTCTTC
CDR3 protein: CASSLGGGARSYNEQFF

J gene: TRBJ2-7
D gene: NA
clone size: NA
V gene: TRBV7-2
CDR3 DNA: TGTGCCAGCAGCTTATGGTCGCAGGCCTACGAGCAGTACTTC
CDR3 protein: CASSLWSQAYEQYF

J gene: TRBJ2-1
D gene: NA
clone size: NA
V gene: TRBV7-2
CDR3 DNA: TGTGCCAGCAGCTTAGGTCCTAGCTCCTACAATGAGCAGTTCTTC
CDR3 protein: CASSLGPSSYNEQFF

J gene: TRBJ2-1
D gene: NA
clone size: NA
V gene: TRBV27
CDR3 DNA: TGTGCCAGCAGTTTATCAGGGGCCCCCAACAATGAGCAGTTCTTC
CDR3 protein: CASSLSGAPNNEQFF

J gene: TRBJ2-5
D gene: TRBD2
clone size: NA
V gene: TRBV11-2
CDR3 DNA: TGTGCCAGCAGCTCCTTCCTAGCGGAACAACAAGAGACCCAGTACTTC
CDR3 protein: CASSSFLAEQQETQYF

J gene: TRBJ2-1
D gene: TRBD2
clone size: NA
V gene: TRBV6-5
CDR3 DNA: TGTGCCAGCAGTTACTCGGGGACTAGCGGGAGCAATGAGCAGTTCTTC
CDR3 protein: CASSYSGTSGSNEQFF

J gene: TRBJ2-2
D gene: TRBD1
clone size: NA
V gene: TRBV9
CDR3 DNA: TGTGCCAGCAGCCCCGGGACAGGGGGTTCCGGGGAGCTGTTTTTT
CDR3 protein: CASSPGTGGSGELFF

J gene: TRBJ1-4
D gene: TRBD1
clone size: NA
V gene: TRBV7-3
CDR3 DNA: TGTGCCAGCAGCATACCGACAGGGGTTAATGAAAAACTGTTTTTT
CDR3 protein: CASSIPTGVNEKLFF

J gene: TRBJ1-5
D gene: NA
clone size: once
V gene: TRBV19
CDR3 DNA: TGTGCCAGTAGTATTAAGGTAGGCTGCTGGGTCTGCAATCAGCCCCAGCATTTT
CDR3 protein: CASSIKVGCWVCNQPQHF

J gene: TRBJ2-7
D gene: TRBD2
clone size: NA
V gene: TRBV7-6
CDR3 DNA: TGTGCCAGCAGCTTGTCGGGGACTATCCCTGGTGAGCAGTACTTC
CDR3 protein: CASSLSGTIPGEQYF

J gene: TRBJ2-3
D gene: NA
clone size: NA
V gene: TRBV21-1
CDR3 DNA: TGTGCCAGCAGCAAAGCGCGCGGGGGGAGTGAAACAGATACGCAGTATTTT
CDR3 protein: CASSKARGGSETDTQYF

J gene: TRBJ2-7
D gene: NA
clone size: NA
V gene: TRBV6-5
CDR3 DNA: TGTGCCAGCAGTAACTTCGCGGGGAGCGGGTACGAGCAGTACTTC
CDR3 protein: CASSNFAGSGYEQYF

J gene: TRBJ2-2
D gene: NA
clone size: NA
V gene: TRBV7-7
CDR3 DNA: TGTGCTAGCAGCCCGGGGACATACACCGGGGAGCTGTTTTTT
CDR3 protein: CASSPGTYTGELFF

J gene: TRBJ2-5
D gene: TRBD2
clone size: NA
V gene: TRBV7-6
CDR3 DNA: TGTGCCAGCAGCCCAGGACTAGCGGGGGCTCAAGAGACCCAGTACTTC
CDR3 protein: CASSPGLAGAQETQYF

J gene: TRBJ2-5
D gene: TRBD1
clone size: once
V gene: TRBV7-6
CDR3 DNA: TGTGCCAGCAGCTTAGCTGACAGGGGGCAAGAGACCCAGTACTTC
CDR3 protein: CASSLADRGQETQYF

J gene: TRBJ2-3
D gene: NA
clone size: NA
V gene: TRBV11-3
CDR3 DNA: TGTGCCAGCAGCCCCAGAGGGGACTCTAGCACAGATACGCAGTATTTT
CDR3 protein: CASSPRGDSSTDTQYF

J gene: TRBJ2-2
D gene: TRBD1
clone size: NA
V gene: TRBV7-6
CDR3 DNA: TGTGCCAGCAGGTGGGACAGGCTGAACACCGGGGAGCTGTTTTTT
CDR3 protein: CASRWDRLNTGELFF

J gene: TRBJ2-7
D gene: TRBD2
clone size: NA
V gene: TRBV28
CDR3 DNA: TGTGCCAGCAGCCTCTATGGGACTAGCGTGCGTTCCTACGAGCAGTACTTC
CDR3 protein: CASSLYGTSVRSYEQYF

J gene: TRBJ2-2
D gene: TRBD1
clone size: NA
V gene: TRBV2
CDR3 DNA: TGTGCCAGCAGTGGTTGGGACAGGAAAAAATCCTGCAGAGGGGACACCGGGGAGCTGTTTTTT
CDR3 protein: CASSGWDRKKSCRGDTGELFF

J gene: TRBJ2-7
D gene: TRBD1
clone size: NA
V gene: TRBV13
CDR3 DNA: TGTGCCAGCAGCGCCGCCGGGACAGGGCCCTACGAGCAGTACTTC
CDR3 protein: CASSAAGTGPYEQYF